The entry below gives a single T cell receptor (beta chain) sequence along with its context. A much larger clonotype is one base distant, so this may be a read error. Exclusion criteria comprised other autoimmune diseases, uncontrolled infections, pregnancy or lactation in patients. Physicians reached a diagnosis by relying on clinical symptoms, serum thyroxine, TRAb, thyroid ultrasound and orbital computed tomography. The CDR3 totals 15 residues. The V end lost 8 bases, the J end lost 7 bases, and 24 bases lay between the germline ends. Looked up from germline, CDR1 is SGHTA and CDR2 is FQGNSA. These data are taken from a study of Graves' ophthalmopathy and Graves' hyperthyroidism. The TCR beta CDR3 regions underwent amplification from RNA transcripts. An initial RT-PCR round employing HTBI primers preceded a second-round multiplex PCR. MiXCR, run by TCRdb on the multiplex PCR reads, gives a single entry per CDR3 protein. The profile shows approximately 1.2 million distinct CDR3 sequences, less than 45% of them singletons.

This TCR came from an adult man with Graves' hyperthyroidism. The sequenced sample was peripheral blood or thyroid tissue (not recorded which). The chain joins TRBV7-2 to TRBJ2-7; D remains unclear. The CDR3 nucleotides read TGTGCCAGCGGCCCCTCCGCGTGGGGAATCCGGGAGCAGTACTTC. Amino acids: CASGPSAWGIREQYF.